Below are 24 T cell receptor beta chains sequenced from a single sample in a study of sequential checkpoint blockade in melanoma. Here immunoSEQ multiplex PCR was the method, and the copy in TCRdb shows in-frame clones only, minus some. In the table there are fewer than 40,000 clones, roughly 90% of which are singletons. Treatment given: randomized to nivolumab then ipilimumab (arm A) or the reverse (arm B). This sample comprised CD8+ T cells sorted from blood (inferred from file names), obtained from a patient given nivolumab and ipilimumab in sequence. All receptors come from a human donor with melanoma.

The J gene is TRBJ2-7, the V gene TRBV6-6; 7 bases agree with TRBD2. Germline CDR1 MNHNY, CDR2 SVGAGI (reference sequence). J was trimmed by 2 bases and V by 0 bases; bases with no gene match: 7. CDR3 size: 16 residues. CDR3 region: CASSYSTFREAYEQYF. The DNA of the CDR3 is TGTGCCAGCAGTTACTCAACCTTCCGGGAGGCCTACGAGCAGTACTTC.

The gene calls are TRBV5-6 and TRBJ2-3; 8 bases agree with TRBD2. J was trimmed by 6 bases and V by 5 bases; bases with no gene match: 11. Germline V gene data show CDR1 as SGHDT and CDR2 as YYEEEE. The CDR3 extends over 15 amino acids. CDR3 residues: CASSPSVERGDTQYF. In nucleotides, the CDR3 is TGTGCCAGCAGTCCCTCAGTGGAGCGGGGGGATACGCAGTATTTT. Full variable domain (outside the CDR3, taken from reference TRBV5-6 and TRBJ2-3): DAGVTQSPTHLIKTRGQQVTLRCSPKSGHDTVSWYQQALGQGPQFIFQYYEEEERQRGNFPDRFSGHQFPNYSSELNVNALLLGDSALYLCASSPSVERGDTQYFGPGTRLTVL.

V gene TRBV7-2 combines with J gene TRBJ2-3, with a tentative D call TRBD2 (5 bases). Trimming pared 5 bases from V and 2 bases from J, leaving 5 bases between. The CDR3 contains 12 residues. Per germline, CDR1 SGHTA and CDR2 FQGNSA. Here the CDR3 DNA reads TGTGCCAGCAGCGGACTCACAGATACGCAGTATTTT. This translates into CASSGLTDTQYF.

This clone was picked up a small number of times. This chain joins TRBV9 and TRBJ1-4; the D gene is possibly TRBD1 (6 bases). The CDR3 sequence is 16 residues long. Germline CDR1 reads SGDLS; CDR2 reads YYNGEE. V was trimmed by 3 bases and J by 0 bases, leaving 12 bases between them. The CDR3 loop is CASSDGQIATNEKLFF. CDR3 in DNA: TGTGCCAGCAGCGATGGACAGATTGCAACTAATGAAAAACTGTTTTTT.

Turning to this clone: Other nucleotide sequences in the sample specify the same CDR3. The V and J genes are TRBV9 and TRBJ2-3; 7 bases fit TRBD2. Germline lookup yields CDR1 SGDLS and CDR2 YYNGEE. This CDR3 has 15 residues. V was clipped by 2 bases and J by 0 bases; unmatched bases: 3. The CDR3 protein is CASSVDSGSTDTQYF. In DNA form, the CDR3 reads TGTGCCAGCAGCGTGGATAGCGGGAGCACAGATACGCAGTATTTT. Complete variable domain (other parts from reference TRBV9 and TRBJ2-3): DSGVTQTPKHLITATGQRVTLRCSPRSGDLSVYWYQQSLDQGLQFLIQYYNGEERAKGNILERFSAQQFPDLHSELNLSSLELGDSALYFCASSVDSGSTDTQYFGPGTRLTVL.

CDR3 sequence reads: CASAPSGRNEQYF. As DNA, the CDR3 is TGTGCCAGCGCTCCTAGCGGGAGAAACGAGCAGTACTTC. The V gene is TRBV28, the J gene TRBJ2-7, with 10 bases aligning to TRBD2. The J segment lost 5 bases and the V segment lost 8 bases, leaving 6 bases of the junction unmatched. The CDR3 sequence is 13 residues long. Germline V gene sequence: CDR1 MDHEN, CDR2 SYDVKM. The full variable domain, its missing parts supplied by reference TRBV28 and TRBJ2-7, is DVKVTQSSRYLVKRTGEKVFLECVQDMDHENMFWYRQDPGLGLRLIYFSYDVKMKEKGDIPEGYSVSREKKERFSLILESASTNQTSMYLCASAPSGRNEQYFGPGTRLTVT.

The chain joins TRBV4-3 to TRBJ2-1; 7 positions agree with TRBD1. This CDR3 is built from 14 residues. Germline trimming cut 3 bases from V and 7 bases from J; bases unmatched to any gene: 6. CDR1 is LGHNA and CDR2 is YSLEER in the germline V gene. The CDR3 bases are TGCGCCAGCAGCCAGTACAGGGGTTGGAATGAGCAGTTCTTC. Translating it yields CASSQYRGWNEQFF.

The chain links TRBV13 to TRBJ1-4; D is possibly TRBD1 (6 bases). This CDR3 region has 13 residues. V lost 3 bases to trimming and J lost 7 bases, with 9 bases between them. Germline V gene data show CDR1 as PRHDT and CDR2 as FYEKMQ (reference sequence). CDR3 residues: CASSLGQTEKLFF. CDR3 DNA: TGTGCCAGCAGCTTGGGACAAACTGAAAAACTGTTTTTT.

V usage is TRBV6-1 and J usage is TRBJ2-3, with TRBD1 identical over 11 bases. This CDR3 contains 15 residues. Per germline, CDR1 MNHNS and CDR2 SASEGT. V dropped 2 bases and J dropped 5; count of bases not matched to a gene: 3. CDR3 amino acids: CASSERDRGGDTQYF. The CDR3 bases are TGTGCCAGCAGTGAAAGGGACAGGGGGGGAGATACGCAGTATTTT.

This CDR3 reads CASSPTSTHEQYF. The CDR3 DNA sequence: TGTGCCAGCAGCCCGACTAGTACGCACGAGCAGTACTTC. This chain joins TRBV9 and TRBJ2-7; D perhaps matches TRBD2 (6 bases). V lost 4 bases and J lost 5, with 13 bases in between. The germline V gene encodes CDR1 SGDLS and CDR2 YYNGEE. CDR3 length equals 13 residues.

The rearrangement uses TRBV7-8 and TRBJ1-5; 7 positions agree with TRBD1. Germline loops: CDR1 SGHVS, CDR2 FQNEAQ. The CDR3 contains 15 residues. Trimming cost V 2 bases and J 4 bases; bases outside gene matches: 5. The CDR3 here is CASSLRAGGNQPQHF. DNA for the CDR3: TGTGCCAGCAGCTTACGGGCAGGGGGAAATCAGCCCCAGCATTTT.

The chain joins TRBV9 to TRBJ2-1; 7 bases match TRBD2. V shed 3 bases and J 4 bases; nucleotides not matched to a gene: 10. The CDR3 spans 16 residues. Germline-derived CDR1 and CDR2 are SGDLS and YYNGEE. CDR3 nucleotide sequence: TGTGCCAGCAGCGAGGGAGGGTCGCGATTGTACAATGAGCAGTTCTTC. It yields the protein CASSEGGSRLYNEQFF.

The chain is built from TRBV28 and TRBJ1-5, with 9 bases aligning to TRBD1. V shed 6 bases and J 4 bases; nucleotides not matched to a gene: 10. This CDR3 is 16 amino acids long. Germline V CDR1 and CDR2: MDHEN, SYDVKM. The CDR3, as DNA: TGTGCCAGCAGGGAAACAGGGGGCATAGGGAATCAGCCCCAGCATTTT. Protein: CASRETGGIGNQPQHF.

This chain uses TRBV30 with TRBJ2-3; D might be TRBD2 (5 bases). Germline V lookup: CDR1 GTSNPN, CDR2 SVGIG (reference sequence). Trimming removed 1 base at V and 4 bases at J, with 9 bases between. The CDR3 has 13 amino acids. As DNA, the CDR3 is TGTGCCTGGAGTGATGGGAGCTCAGATACGCAGTATTTT. Encoded protein: CAWSDGSSDTQYF.

DNA of the CDR3: TGTGCCAGCAGCGTAGAAGCTAGCGGGACATTCCAAGAGACCCAGTACTTC. This gives the protein CASSVEASGTFQETQYF. The chain carries TRBV9 and TRBJ2-5, with 9 bases identical to TRBD2. From germline, CDR1 is SGDLS and CDR2 YYNGEE. CDR3 size: 17 residues. After removal of 0 bases from V and 1 base from J, the junction contained 7 bases not matched to a gene.

V is TRBV28 and J is TRBJ2-7; tentatively, D is TRBD2 (7 bases). This CDR3 region has 13 residues. Germline assignment: CDR1 MDHEN and CDR2 SYDVKM. The V gene lost 8 bases and the J gene lost 2 bases, with 13 bases spanning the gap. CDR3 protein: CASGEGVAYEQYV. CDR3 sequence (DNA): TGTGCCAGCGGGGAGGGGGTGGCCTACGAGCAGTACGTC.

The chain employs TRBV29-1 and TRBJ2-1; D might be TRBD2 (6 bases). The CDR3 has 15 amino acids. The V end lost 4 bases, the J end lost 2 bases, and 15 bases lay between the germline ends. The germline gives CDR1 SQVTM, CDR2 ANQGSEA. The CDR3 region is CSVASRPGAYNEQFF. The CDR3 DNA sequence: TGCAGCGTTGCTAGTAGACCGGGGGCCTACAATGAGCAGTTCTTC.

The V and J genes are TRBV6-5 and TRBJ1-1, with D unresolved. Trimming took off 6 bases at V and 8 bases at J, with 10 bases between the two ends. The CDR3 consists of 11 residues. In germline, CDR1 is MNHEY, CDR2 SVGAGI. The CDR3 region has the DNA TGTGCCAGCAGCTCCCCCTCCGAAGCTTTCTTT. Amino acid sequence: CASSSPSEAFF.

This clone occurred a few times. J is TRBJ1-3 and V is TRBV6-1; tentatively, D is TRBD1 (5 bases). V dropped 6 bases and J dropped 9 bases, with 15 bases sitting between them. The CDR3 spans 13 residues. Germline CDR1 MNHNS, CDR2 SASEGT. The CDR3 loop is CASSSSREVTIYF. The DNA for the CDR3 is TGTGCCAGCAGCAGTAGCAGGGAAGTCACCATATATTTT.

This clone was seen only a few times. This sequence joins TRBV7-9 and TRBJ1-4; weak D call: TRBD1 (6 bases). The CDR3 runs to 12 residues. V lost 8 bases and J lost 7, with 11 bases in between. Germline values: CDR1 SEHNR, CDR2 FQNEAQ (reference sequence). The CDR3 sequence: CASGGAGEKLFF. Here the CDR3 DNA reads TGTGCCAGCGGGGGGGCAGGTGAAAAACTGTTTTTT. The whole variable domain, filled in from reference TRBV7-9 and TRBJ1-4, reads DTGVSQNPRHKITKRGQNVTFRCDPISEHNRLYWYRQTLGQGPEFLTYFQNEAQLEKSRLLSDRFSAERPKGSFSTLEIQRTEQGDSAMYLCASGGAGEKLFFGSGTQLSVL.

The V gene is TRBV13, the J gene TRBJ2-1; 9 bases agree with TRBD2. CDR3 length equals 17 residues. Unmatched junction bases numbered 13, after V lost 5 bases and J lost 5 bases. Germline CDR1 reads PRHDT; CDR2 reads FYEKMQ (reference sequence). CDR3 DNA: TGTGCCAGCAGCGCCGGGGTAGCGGGAGCCCAGAACAATGAGCAGTTCTTC. Translation gives CASSAGVAGAQNNEQFF.

The chain recombines TRBV4-3 with TRBJ1-2; 9 bases are a match to TRBD1. CDR1 is LGHNA, CDR2 YSLEER, per germline. V was clipped by 0 bases and J by 4 bases; unmatched bases: 6. The CDR3 spans 16 residues. CDR3 loop: CASSQELGQGFYGYTF. The CDR3 DNA reads TGCGCCAGCAGCCAAGAGCTCGGACAGGGGTTCTATGGCTACACCTTC.

The chain joins TRBV4-3 to TRBJ2-7, with a tentative D call TRBD2 (6 bases). There are 14 residues in the CDR3. Germline assignment: CDR1 LGHNA and CDR2 YSLEER. V lost 1 base to trimming and J lost 2 bases, with 9 bases between them. The CDR3 sequence: CASSQGLGTYEQYV. DNA of the CDR3: TGCGCCAGCAGCCAAGGACTAGGCACCTACGAGCAGTACGTC.

The chain employs TRBV5-1 and TRBJ2-3; a weak D match, TRBD1 (5 bases). Germline CDR1 SGHRS, CDR2 YFSETQ. This CDR3 spans 16 amino acids. Trimming shortened V by 0 bases and J by 2 bases, and 13 bases separated the two germline ends. CDR3 amino acids: CASSLGLGELTDTQYF. DNA for the CDR3: TGCGCCAGCAGCTTGGGGCTAGGGGAACTCACAGATACGCAGTATTTT.